This T cell receptor beta chain was sequenced during a study of control samples from healthy donors and cancer patients. Only in-frame clones appear in the TCRdb table, and some are missing; sequencing was by immunoSEQ multiplex PCR. This sample carries 100,000 to 150,000 clones, approximately 92% of them seen once, and the ten largest clones take around 0.52%. The receptor was isolated from a man aged 80 or over with head and neck cancer. Sequencing input: PBMCs.

This chain's CDR3 is CASSRIGDLGSYEQYF. The CDR3 bases are TGTGCCAGCAGCCGTATAGGGGACCTCGGGTCCTACGAGCAGTACTTC. The chain recombines TRBV5-8 with TRBJ2-7; D may be TRBD1 or TRBD2 (5 bases each). V lost 4 bases and J lost 1, with 18 bases in between. CDR3 length: 16 amino acids. Germline CDR1 is SGHTS and CDR2 is YDEGEE.